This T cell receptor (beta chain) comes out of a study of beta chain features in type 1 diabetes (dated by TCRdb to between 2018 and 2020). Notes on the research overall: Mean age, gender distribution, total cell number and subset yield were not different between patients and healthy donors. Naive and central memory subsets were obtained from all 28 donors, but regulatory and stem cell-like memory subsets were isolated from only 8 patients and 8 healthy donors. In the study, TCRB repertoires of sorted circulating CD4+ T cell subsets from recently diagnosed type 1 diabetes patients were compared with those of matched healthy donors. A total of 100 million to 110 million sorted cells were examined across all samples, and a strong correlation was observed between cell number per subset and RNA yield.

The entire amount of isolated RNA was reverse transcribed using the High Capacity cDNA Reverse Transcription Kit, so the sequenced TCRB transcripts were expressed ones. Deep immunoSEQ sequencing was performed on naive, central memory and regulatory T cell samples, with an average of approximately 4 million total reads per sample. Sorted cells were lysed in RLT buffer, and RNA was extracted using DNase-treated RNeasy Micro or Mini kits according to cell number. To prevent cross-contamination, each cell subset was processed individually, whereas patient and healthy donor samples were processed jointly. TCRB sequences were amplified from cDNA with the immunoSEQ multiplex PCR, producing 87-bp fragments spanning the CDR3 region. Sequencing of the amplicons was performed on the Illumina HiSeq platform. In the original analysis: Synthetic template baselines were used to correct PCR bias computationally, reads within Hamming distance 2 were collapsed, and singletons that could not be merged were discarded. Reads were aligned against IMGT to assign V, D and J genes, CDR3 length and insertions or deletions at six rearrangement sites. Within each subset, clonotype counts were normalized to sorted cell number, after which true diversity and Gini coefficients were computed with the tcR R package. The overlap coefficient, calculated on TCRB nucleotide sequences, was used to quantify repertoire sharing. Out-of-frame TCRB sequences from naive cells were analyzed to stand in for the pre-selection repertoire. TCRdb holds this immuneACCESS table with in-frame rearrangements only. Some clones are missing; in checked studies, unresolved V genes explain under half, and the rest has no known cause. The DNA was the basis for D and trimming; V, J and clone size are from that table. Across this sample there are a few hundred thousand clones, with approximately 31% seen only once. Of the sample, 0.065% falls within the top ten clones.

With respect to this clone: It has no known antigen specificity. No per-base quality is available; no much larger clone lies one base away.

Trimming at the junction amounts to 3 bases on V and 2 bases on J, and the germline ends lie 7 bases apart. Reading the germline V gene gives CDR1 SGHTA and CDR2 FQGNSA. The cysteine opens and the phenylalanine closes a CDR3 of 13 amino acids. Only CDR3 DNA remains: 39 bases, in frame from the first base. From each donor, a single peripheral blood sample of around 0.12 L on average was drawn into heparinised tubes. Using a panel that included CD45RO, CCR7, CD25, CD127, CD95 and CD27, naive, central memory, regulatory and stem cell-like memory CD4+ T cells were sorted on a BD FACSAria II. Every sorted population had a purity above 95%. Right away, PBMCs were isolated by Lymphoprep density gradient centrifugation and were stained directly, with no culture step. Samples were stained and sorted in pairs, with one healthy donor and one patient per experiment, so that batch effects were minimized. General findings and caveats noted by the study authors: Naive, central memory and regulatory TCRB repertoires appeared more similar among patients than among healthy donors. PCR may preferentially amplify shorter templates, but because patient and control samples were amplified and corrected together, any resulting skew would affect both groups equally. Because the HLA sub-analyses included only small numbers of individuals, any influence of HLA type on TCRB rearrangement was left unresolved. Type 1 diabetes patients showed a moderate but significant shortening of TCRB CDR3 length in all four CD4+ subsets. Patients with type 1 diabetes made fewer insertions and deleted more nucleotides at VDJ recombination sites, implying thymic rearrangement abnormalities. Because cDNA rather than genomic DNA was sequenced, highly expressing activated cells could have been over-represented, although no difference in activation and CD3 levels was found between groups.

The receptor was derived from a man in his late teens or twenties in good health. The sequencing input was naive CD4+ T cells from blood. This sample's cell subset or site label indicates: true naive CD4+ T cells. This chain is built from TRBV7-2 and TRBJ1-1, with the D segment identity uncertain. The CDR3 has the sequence CASSFSRNTEAFF. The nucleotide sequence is TGTGCCAGCAGCTTTTCCCGTAACACTGAAGCTTTCTTT.